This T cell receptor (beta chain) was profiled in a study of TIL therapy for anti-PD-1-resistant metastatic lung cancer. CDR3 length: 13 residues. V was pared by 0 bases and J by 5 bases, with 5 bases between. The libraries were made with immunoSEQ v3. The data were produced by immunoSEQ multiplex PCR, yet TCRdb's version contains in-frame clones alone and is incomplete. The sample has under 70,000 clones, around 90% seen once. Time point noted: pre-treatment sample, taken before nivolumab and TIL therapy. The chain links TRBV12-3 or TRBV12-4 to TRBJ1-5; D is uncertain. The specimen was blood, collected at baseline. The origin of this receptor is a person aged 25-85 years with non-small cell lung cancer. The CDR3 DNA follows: TGTGCCAGCAGTTTAGCCCTCCATCAGCCCCAGCATTTT. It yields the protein CASSLALHQPQHF.